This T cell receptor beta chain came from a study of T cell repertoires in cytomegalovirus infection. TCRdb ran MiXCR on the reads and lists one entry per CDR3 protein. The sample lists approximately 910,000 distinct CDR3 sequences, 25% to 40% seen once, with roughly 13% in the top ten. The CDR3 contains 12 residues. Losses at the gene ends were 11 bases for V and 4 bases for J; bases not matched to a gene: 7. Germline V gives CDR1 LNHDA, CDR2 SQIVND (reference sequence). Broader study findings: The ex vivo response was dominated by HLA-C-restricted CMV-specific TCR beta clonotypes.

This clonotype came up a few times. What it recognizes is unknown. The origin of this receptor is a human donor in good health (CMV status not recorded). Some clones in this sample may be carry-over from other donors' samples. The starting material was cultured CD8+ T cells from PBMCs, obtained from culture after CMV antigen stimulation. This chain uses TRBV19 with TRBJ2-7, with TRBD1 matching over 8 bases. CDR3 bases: TGTGCCTGCGTCCAGGGGGCTTACGAGCAGTACTTC. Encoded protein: CACVQGAYEQYF.